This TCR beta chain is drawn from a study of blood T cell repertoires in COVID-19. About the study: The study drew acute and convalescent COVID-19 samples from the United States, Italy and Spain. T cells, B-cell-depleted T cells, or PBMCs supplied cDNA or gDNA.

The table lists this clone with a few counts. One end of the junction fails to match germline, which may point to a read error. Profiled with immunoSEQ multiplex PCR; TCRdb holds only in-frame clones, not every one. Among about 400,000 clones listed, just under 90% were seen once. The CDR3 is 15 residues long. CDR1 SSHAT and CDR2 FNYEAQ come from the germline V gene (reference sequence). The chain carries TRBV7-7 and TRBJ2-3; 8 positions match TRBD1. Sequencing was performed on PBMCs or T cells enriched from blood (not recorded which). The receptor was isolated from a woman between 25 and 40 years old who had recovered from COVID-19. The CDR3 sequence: CASSETGVGTDTQYF. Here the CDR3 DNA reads TGTGCTAGCAGCGAGACAGGGGTTGGCACAGATACGCAGTATTTT.